The TCR beta chain described here comes from a study of response to subunit inactivated influenza vaccine. Broader study findings: Few new T cells, the authors suggested, are recruited by each seasonal influenza vaccination.

The CDR3 totals 16 residues. V lost 0 bases and J lost 8; bases outside the gene matches: 10. Germline-derived CDR1 and CDR2 are LGHNA and YSLEER. By share, this clonotype counts as medium-sized. Its antigen is not identified. TCRdb analysed the RT-PCR reads with MiXCR anew, one entry per CDR3 protein. The sample carries about 700,000 distinct CDR3 sequences, 12% to 15% recorded once. Sequences were derived from PBMCs from blood, sampled less than 15 days before vaccination. This sequence originates from a man aged 50 to 59 who received an inactivated influenza vaccine. This rearrangement joins TRBV4-3 to TRBJ2-1; 7 nucleotides match TRBD1. In DNA form, the CDR3 reads TGCGCCAGCAGCCAAGAAGGGGATAGGACAGGTGATGAGCAGTTCTTC. This encodes CASSQEGDRTGDEQFF.